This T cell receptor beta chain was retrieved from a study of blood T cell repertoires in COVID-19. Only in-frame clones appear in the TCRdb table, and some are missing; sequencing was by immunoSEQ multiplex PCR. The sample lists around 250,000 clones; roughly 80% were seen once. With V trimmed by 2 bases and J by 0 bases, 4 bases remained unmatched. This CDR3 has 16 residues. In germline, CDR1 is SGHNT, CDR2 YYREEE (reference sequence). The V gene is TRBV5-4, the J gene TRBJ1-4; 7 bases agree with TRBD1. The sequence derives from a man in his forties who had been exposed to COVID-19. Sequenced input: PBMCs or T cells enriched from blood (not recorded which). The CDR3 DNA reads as TGTGCCAGCAGCTTCCGGGACAGCCCAACTAATGAAAAACTGTTTTTT. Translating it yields CASSFRDSPTNEKLFF. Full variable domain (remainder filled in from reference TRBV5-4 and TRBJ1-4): ETGVTQSPTHLIKTRGQQVTLRCSSQSGHNTVSWYQQALGQGPQFIFQYYREEENGRGNFPPRFSGLQFPNYSSELNVNALELDDSALYLCASSFRDSPTNEKLFFGSGTQLSVL.